The 26 T cell receptor beta chains below were found in one sample sequenced in a study of vaccination and CD4 T cells after COVID-19. The Oncomine TCR Beta short-read assay generated sequence data from the DNA of cultured CD4+ T cells. TCRdb fed the PCR reads into MiXCR, producing one record per CDR3 protein. The table lists under 9,500 distinct CDR3 sequences, over 70% of them singletons. Treatment noted: approximately 11-day PBMC culture with coronavirus spike peptide pools or control peptides (ViraFEST assay). These receptors have no known antigen. The sample consisted of CD4+ T cells from blood, cultured in vitro. These receptors all come from a human donor who had recovered from COVID-19.

J is TRBJ2-3 and V is TRBV20-1, with D possibly matching TRBD2 (6 bases). Germline CDR1 reads DFQATT; CDR2 reads SNEGSKA (reference sequence). The CDR3 is 13 amino acids. V dropped 6 bases and J dropped 5 bases, with 15 bases sitting between them. The CDR3 DNA reads as TGCAGTGCCGGCGGCGGGGCAGGAGATACGCAGTATTTT. Residues: CSAGGGAGDTQYF.

This chain joins TRBV6-2 or TRBV6-3 and TRBJ2-2; 11 positions match TRBD1. The CDR3 totals 15 residues. Germline loops: CDR1 MNHEY, CDR2 SVGEGT. V shed 5 bases and J 5 bases; nucleotides not matched to a gene: 4. CDR3 region: CASSRTGGQTGELFF. Written as DNA, the CDR3 is TGTGCCAGCAGTCGGACAGGGGGCCAGACCGGGGAGCTGTTTTTT.

The rearrangement uses TRBV6-1 and TRBJ1-5; 10 nucleotides match TRBD1. Germline V lookup: CDR1 MNHNS, CDR2 SASEGT. V was pared by 5 bases and J by 7 bases, with 8 bases of the junction left unmatched. The CDR3 has 15 residues. CDR3 residues: CASSPTGTGEQPQHF. The CDR3 DNA follows: TGTGCCAGCAGTCCCACCGGGACAGGGGAACAGCCCCAGCATTTT.

This chain uses TRBV19 with TRBJ2-3; tentatively, D is TRBD2 (5 bases). Germline CDR1 and CDR2: LNHDA and SQIVND (reference sequence). Trimming removed 6 bases from V and 2 bases from J, with 15 bases in between. This CDR3 is built from 15 residues. The CDR3 nucleotides read TGTGCCAGTAGCCCCCGGAGGAGCCCCACAGATACGCAGTATTTT. Translation gives CASSPRRSPTDTQYF.

The chain employs TRBV25-1 and TRBJ1-2, with D maybe TRBD1 (5 bases). Germline V gene data show CDR1 as MGHDK and CDR2 as SYGVNS. V was cut by 3 bases and J by 4 bases, with 12 bases left in between. The CDR3 has 14 residues. Here the CDR3 reads CASSEAGTSYGYTF. The CDR3 coding sequence is TGTGCCAGCAGTGAGGCCGGGACGTCCTATGGCTACACCTTC.

V and J are TRBV25-1 and TRBJ2-5; 15 positions match TRBD2. Germline V gene lookup returns CDR1 MGHDK and CDR2 SYGVNS. This CDR3 has 18 residues. V was clipped by 5 bases and J by 2 bases; unmatched bases: 9. CDR3 residues: CASSPLGLAGGWQETQYF. DNA of the CDR3: TGTGCCAGCAGTCCCCTGGGACTAGCGGGAGGTTGGCAAGAGACCCAGTACTTC.

This clonotype was detected only a few times. The chain carries TRBV7-2 and TRBJ2-7; TRBD1 might be the D (5 bases). With 4 bases removed from V and 3 bases from J, the gap between germline ends came to 16 bases. Germline values: CDR1 SGHTA, CDR2 FQGNSA. This CDR3 has 15 amino acids. CDR3 DNA: TGTGCCAGCAGCTATGAAGTGAGGACAAGCTACGAGCAGTACTTC. Translation gives CASSYEVRTSYEQYF.

The chain links TRBV4-1 to TRBJ1-3; D possibly corresponds to TRBD1 (5 bases). The germline V gene encodes CDR1 MGHRA and CDR2 YSYEKL. The CDR3 loop spans 13 amino acids. V was clipped by 4 bases and J by 7 bases, with 11 bases between them. This chain's CDR3 is CASSLSWGNTIYF. The CDR3 bases are TGCGCCAGCAGCCTCTCCTGGGGGAACACCATATATTTT.

This clonotype was seen a few times. V usage is TRBV6-4 and J usage is TRBJ1-5; TRBD1 agrees at 12 bases. J lost 4 bases, V lost 6 bases, and 10 bases had no gene match. This CDR3 spans 17 amino acids. Germline assignment: CDR1 MRHNA and CDR2 SNTAGT. CDR3 protein: CASREPGQGAGNQPQHF. CDR3 DNA: TGTGCCAGCAGAGAACCGGGACAGGGGGCCGGGAATCAGCCCCAGCATTTT.

The rearrangement links TRBV20-1 to TRBJ1-4; D might be TRBD1 (5 bases). This CDR3 region has 14 residues. Germline CDR1 DFQATT, CDR2 SNEGSKA (reference sequence). V was trimmed by 3 bases and J by 4 bases, leaving 12 bases between them. In DNA form, the CDR3 reads TGCAGTGCTAGGGAGGGAGGGGTTAATGAAAAACTGTTTTTT. Amino acid sequence: CSAREGGVNEKLFF.

Written as DNA, the CDR3 is TGCAGTGCTAGAGCCCCATCCGGGACTTCCACAGATACGCAGTATTTT. This codes for CSARAPSGTSTDTQYF. The rearrangement joins TRBV20-1 to TRBJ2-3; D possibly corresponds to TRBD2 (6 bases). This CDR3 spans 16 amino acids. CDR1 is DFQATT and CDR2 is SNEGSKA in the germline V gene (reference sequence). V lost 1 base to trimming and J lost 2 bases, with 16 bases between them.

This chain links TRBV7-2 with TRBJ2-5; no reliable D call. The CDR3 is 12 amino acids. V lost 1 base and J 4 bases, leaving 4 bases between the germline ends. Germline V gene data show CDR1 as SGHTA and CDR2 as FQGNSA. The CDR3 bases are TGTGCCAGCAGCTTAGAGCGAGAGACCCAGTACTTC. Translated: CASSLERETQYF.

The rearrangement links TRBV19 to TRBJ2-7; D is perhaps TRBD1 (5 bases). This CDR3 is built from 14 residues. V shed 1 base and J shed 2 bases, with 9 bases lying between them. CDR1 LNHDA and CDR2 SQIVND come from the germline V gene (reference sequence). The CDR3 DNA is TGTGCCAGTAGTATAGGGGGCAACCCCTACGAGCAGTACTTC. Its translation: CASSIGGNPYEQYF. The full variable domain, in which reference TRBV19 and TRBJ2-7 provide the parts outside the CDR3, is DGGITQSPKYLFRKEGQNVTLSCEQNLNHDAMYWYRQDPGQGLRLIYYSQIVNDFQKGDIAEGYSVSREKKESFPLTVTSAQKNPTAFYLCASSIGGNPYEQYFGPGTRLTVT.

This chain links TRBV12-3 or TRBV12-4 with TRBJ1-5, with 7 bases lining up with TRBD1. Trimming at V came to 7 bases and at J to 2 bases, leaving 5 bases not matched to a gene. This CDR3 is 14 amino acids long. The CDR3 DNA is TGTGCCAGCAACCGACAGGGTGGCAATCAGCCCCAGCATTTT. It yields the protein CASNRQGGNQPQHF.

The chain recombines TRBV15 with TRBJ1-1; 8 bases are a match to TRBD1. The V gene's germline CDR1 is LNHNV and CDR2 YYDKDF (reference sequence). CDR3 length equals 16 residues. With V trimmed by 2 bases and J by 7 bases, 12 bases remained unmatched. CDR3 sequence reads: CATSRSLSQGASEAFF. The CDR3 bases are TGTGCCACCAGCAGAAGTCTATCCCAGGGGGCAAGTGAAGCTTTCTTT.

V usage is TRBV6-1 and J usage is TRBJ2-5; D may be TRBD2 (7 bases). Trimming stripped 2 bases from V and 5 bases from J, with 24 bases between. This CDR3 is built from 18 residues. Germline V CDR1 and CDR2: MNHNS, SASEGT. The CDR3 sequence is CASSEFGGPRGGQETQYF. The DNA for the CDR3 is TGTGCCAGCAGTGAATTCGGGGGGCCGAGAGGGGGGCAGGAGACCCAGTACTTC.

The genes are TRBV28 and TRBJ1-5; weak D call: TRBD1 (5 bases). Trimming shortened V by 6 bases and J by 6 bases, and 21 bases separated the two germline ends. The CDR3 is 16 amino acids. Germline V lookup: CDR1 MDHEN, CDR2 SYDVKM. The CDR3 region has the DNA TGTGCCAGCAGCCTGTCCTCAGGTCCAGGGCGTCAGCCCCAGCATTTT. Encoded protein: CASSLSSGPGRQPQHF.

V and J are TRBV24-1 and TRBJ2-6; 16 nucleotides line up with TRBD2. V was pared by 5 bases and J by 2 bases, with 11 bases of the junction left unmatched. The germline V gene has CDR1 KGHDR and CDR2 SFDVKD. This CDR3 is built from 21 residues. CDR3 amino acids: CATSVGQGTSGRGAGANVLTF. CDR3 in DNA: TGTGCCACCAGTGTGGGACAAGGGACTAGCGGGAGGGGAGCTGGGGCCAACGTCCTGACTTTC.

The chain joins TRBV20-1 to TRBJ2-2; 7 bases agree with TRBD2. Trimming cost V 1 base and J 5 bases; bases outside gene matches: 4. There are 14 residues in the CDR3. Germline CDR1 is DFQATT and CDR2 is SNEGSKA (reference sequence). In DNA, the CDR3 is TGCAGTGCTAGAGGCGGGAGCCAAACCGGGGAGCTGTTTTTT. Its protein is CSARGGSQTGELFF.

This chain links TRBV20-1 with TRBJ1-5; perhaps TRBD1 as D (5 bases). The V end was cut by 5 bases, the J end by 8 bases, with 22 bases between. Germline V lookup: CDR1 DFQATT, CDR2 SNEGSKA (reference sequence). The CDR3 contains 15 residues. CDR3 residues: CSAARGLPREEPQHF. DNA for the CDR3: TGCAGTGCTGCCCGGGGACTCCCGAGGGAAGAGCCCCAGCATTTT.

The gene calls are TRBV4-1 and TRBJ2-3, with D hard to call. The germline gives CDR1 MGHRA, CDR2 YSYEKL. V was shortened by 6 bases and J by 0 bases, with 10 bases between the two germline ends. The CDR3 is 14 amino acids. The CDR3 bases are TGCGCCAGCAGTCAGAGATATAGCACAGATACGCAGTATTTT. Its protein is CASSQRYSTDTQYF.

The CDR3 sequence is CASSYGPVRLNNQPQHF. The CDR3, as DNA: TGTGCCAGCAGTTACGGACCTGTCCGGTTAAACAATCAGCCCCAGCATTTT. The chain couples TRBV6-2 or TRBV6-3 to TRBJ1-5, with no clear D. Per germline, CDR1 MNHEY and CDR2 SVGEGT. The CDR3 sequence is 17 residues long. Trimming took 2 bases from V and 3 from J, leaving 17 bases between them.

V gene TRBV10-3 combines with J gene TRBJ2-7; TRBD1 matches 7 bases. This CDR3 has 17 residues. Germline V CDR1 and CDR2: ENHRY, SYGVKD. Unmatched junction bases numbered 17, after V lost 7 bases and J lost 2 bases. The CDR3 spells CAIKGQPKRVPTYEQYF. CDR3 DNA: TGTGCCATCAAGGGACAGCCTAAGAGAGTCCCTACCTACGAGCAGTACTTC.

DNA of the CDR3: TGTGCCAGCAGCATTGCGATGACTAGTCCTCCGGAGACCCAGTACTTC. Protein: CASSIAMTSPPETQYF. This chain uses TRBV7-2 with TRBJ2-5; D may be TRBD2 (6 bases). The CDR3 sequence is 16 residues long. From germline, CDR1 is SGHTA and CDR2 FQGNSA. Trimming stripped 5 bases from V and 5 bases from J, with 21 bases between.

The chain joins TRBV15 to TRBJ1-5; no reliable D call. This CDR3 region has 12 residues. The germline CDR1 and CDR2 sequences are LNHNV and YYDKDF (reference sequence). V lost 3 bases and J 4 bases, leaving 4 bases between the germline ends. CDR3 DNA: TGTGCCACCAGCAGGAATAATCAGCCCCAGCATTTT. As protein: CATSRNNQPQHF.

This chain uses TRBV7-9 with TRBJ1-1; weak D call: TRBD1 (5 bases). Trimming shortened V by 5 bases and J by 4 bases, and 11 bases separated the two germline ends. The CDR3 contains 13 residues. The germline V gene has CDR1 SEHNR and CDR2 FQNEAQ (reference sequence). The CDR3 region is CASSPQVGTEAFF. The CDR3 coding sequence is TGTGCCAGCAGCCCACAGGTCGGCACTGAAGCTTTCTTT. Variable domain in full (rest from reference TRBV7-9 and TRBJ1-1): DTGVSQNPRHKITKRGQNVTFRCDPISEHNRLYWYRQTLGQGPEFLTYFQNEAQLEKSRLLSDRFSAERPKGSFSTLEIQRTEQGDSAMYLCASSPQVGTEAFFGQGTRLTVV.